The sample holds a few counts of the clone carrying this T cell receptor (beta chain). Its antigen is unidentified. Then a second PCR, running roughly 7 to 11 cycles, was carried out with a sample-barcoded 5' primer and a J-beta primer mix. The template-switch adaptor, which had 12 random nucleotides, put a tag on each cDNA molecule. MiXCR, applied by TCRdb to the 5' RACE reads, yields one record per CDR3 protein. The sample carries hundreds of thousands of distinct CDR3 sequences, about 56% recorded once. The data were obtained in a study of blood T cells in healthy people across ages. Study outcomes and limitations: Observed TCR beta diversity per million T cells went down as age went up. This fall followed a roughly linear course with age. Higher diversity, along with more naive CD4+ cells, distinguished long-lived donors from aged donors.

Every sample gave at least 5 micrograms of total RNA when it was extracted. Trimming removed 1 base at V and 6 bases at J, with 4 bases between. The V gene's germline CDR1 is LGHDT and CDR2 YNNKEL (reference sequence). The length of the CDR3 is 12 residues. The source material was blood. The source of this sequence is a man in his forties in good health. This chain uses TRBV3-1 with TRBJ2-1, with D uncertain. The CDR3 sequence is CASSQGGNEQFF. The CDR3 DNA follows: TGTGCCAGCAGCCAAGGGGGCAATGAGCAGTTCTTC.